These 18 T cell receptor beta chains came from one sample sequenced in a study of shared clonotypes between healthy human individuals. TCRdb's table, derived via immunoSEQ multiplex PCR, lists solely in-frame clones and lacks some. This sample carries about 2 million clones, 85% to 95% of them seen once, and the ten largest clones take around 1.1%. Terminally differentiated effector memory CD45RA+ cells were excluded by CCR7 positive selection of CD45RO-negative cells. Sequenced: naive CD8+ T cells sorted from blood. The receptors were sampled from a man aged 18-30 years in good health.

The J gene is TRBJ1-2, the V gene TRBV12-2. TRBV12-2 is shown as a pseudogene. The CDR3 has 15 residues. DNA of the CDR3: TGTGCAAGTCGTTCCCCAACCGGGGCCGGGAGTTGCTACACCTTC. It codes for CASRSPTGAGSCYTF.

This clone showed up just once. This chain links TRBV29-1 with TRBJ2-7; 10 nucleotides match TRBD2. Per germline, CDR1 SQVTM and CDR2 ANQGSEA. V was clipped by 5 bases and J by 4 bases; unmatched bases: 11. There are 15 residues in the CDR3. The CDR3: CSVHNSGGSQYEQYF. CDR3 DNA sequence: TGCAGCGTTCACAATAGCGGGGGGTCCCAATACGAGCAGTACTTC.

Of note for this clone: The same CDR3 arises from other DNA sequences in this sample as well. The rearrangement links TRBV19 to TRBJ2-1; TRBD2 matches at 8 bases. This CDR3 contains 15 residues. From germline, CDR1 is LNHDA and CDR2 SQIVND (reference sequence). The ends lost 3 bases at V and 0 bases at J; junction bases unmatched: 1. The chain's CDR3 is CASSIGTSSYNEQFF. The CDR3 region has the DNA TGTGCCAGTAGTATTGGGACTAGCTCCTACAATGAGCAGTTCTTC.

The chain combines TRBV7-9 with TRBJ2-7, with TRBD2 identical over 13 bases. The ends lost 2 bases at V and 3 bases at J; junction bases unmatched: 7. This CDR3 is 17 amino acids long. Germline values: CDR1 SEHNR, CDR2 FQNEAQ (reference sequence). CDR3: CASSLPGGTSGDYEQYF. CDR3 nucleotides: TGTGCCAGCAGCTTACCCGGAGGGACTAGCGGGGACTACGAGCAGTACTTC.

The chain recombines TRBV29-1 with TRBJ2-7, with TRBD1 matching over 8 bases. V shed 0 bases, J shed 1 base, and the junction held 2 bases outside the gene matches. Germline V CDR1 and CDR2: SQVTM, ANQGSEA. The CDR3 has 14 residues. CDR3 coding DNA: TGCAGCGTTGAAGACGGGGACAGGTCCTACGAGCAGTACTTC. Protein: CSVEDGDRSYEQYF.

The gene calls are TRBV7-9 and TRBJ2-1; a possible D gene is TRBD1 (6 bases). Germline CDR1 reads SEHNR; CDR2 reads FQNEAQ (reference sequence). The CDR3 totals 16 residues. V shed 5 bases and J shed 6 bases, with 20 bases lying between them. CDR3 residues: CASSPPWQGPFNEQFF. The CDR3 nucleotides are TGTGCCAGCAGCCCCCCTTGGCAGGGGCCCTTCAATGAGCAGTTCTTC.

This rearrangement joins TRBV27 to TRBJ2-1; 13 bases agree with TRBD2. The CDR3 length is 15 residues. The germline gives CDR1 MNHEY, CDR2 SMNVEV (reference sequence). V gave up 7 bases and J gave up 9 bases; unmatched junction bases: 9. The CDR3 is CASTPGTSGTSEQFF. The CDR3 DNA reads TGTGCCAGCACTCCCGGGACTAGCGGGACAAGTGAGCAGTTCTTC.

The genes are TRBV5-4 and TRBJ1-1; no firm D call. Germline assignment: CDR1 SGHNT and CDR2 YYREEE (reference sequence). The CDR3 runs to 12 residues. Trimming stripped 5 bases from V and 2 bases from J, with 7 bases between. CDR3 nucleotide sequence: TGTGCCAGCAGTTTTTTTAACACTGAAGCTTTCTTT. It specifies CASSFFNTEAFF.

The chain links TRBV2 to TRBJ2-5; D is undetermined. Germline loops: CDR1 SNHLY, CDR2 FYNNEI. CDR3 length: 14 amino acids. The germline V and J ends were trimmed by 2 bases and 9 bases, with 16 bases remaining between them. CDR3 residues: CASSEWLAQRSQYF. DNA for the CDR3: TGTGCCAGCAGTGAATGGTTAGCTCAGAGGTCCCAGTACTTC.

The CDR3 spells CASSHPEGQQYF. In DNA form, the CDR3 reads TGTGCCAGCAGCCACCCTGAGGGCCAGCAGTACTTC. The chain has TRBV11-2 and TRBJ2-7; tentatively, D is TRBD2 (5 bases). Trimming took 5 bases from V and 8 from J, leaving 13 bases between them. CDR3 length equals 12 residues. Germline V gene data show CDR1 as SGHAT and CDR2 as FQNNGV.

V gene TRBV7-8 combines with J gene TRBJ1-2; maybe TRBD1 (5 bases). Germline loops: CDR1 SGHVS, CDR2 FQNEAQ. Trimming pared 1 base from V and 4 bases from J, leaving 19 bases between. The CDR3 sequence is 17 residues long. Here the CDR3 reads CASSLGTGAGDGYGYTF. Written as DNA, the CDR3 is TGTGCCAGCAGCTTAGGAACCGGGGCAGGCGACGGCTATGGCTACACCTTC.

V gene TRBV23-1 combines with J gene TRBJ1-2; TRBD1 might be the D (6 bases). TRBV23-1 is an open reading frame, and its role is uncertain. CDR3 size: 12 residues. V lost 7 bases and J 8 bases, leaving 14 bases between the germline ends. Written as DNA, the CDR3 is TGCGCCAGCACTATAAGGGGGGCAGGCTACACCTTC. Protein product: CASTIRGAGYTF.

The sample holds one count of this clone. This chain uses TRBV15 with TRBJ1-1, with TRBD1 matching over 11 bases. The CDR3 is made up of 15 amino acids. In germline, CDR1 is LNHNV, CDR2 YYDKDF (reference sequence). Germline trimming cut 5 bases from V and 5 bases from J; bases unmatched to any gene: 7. In nucleotides, the CDR3 is TGTGCCACCAGCGGGGGACAGGGGGAGAAAACTGAAGCTTTCTTT. Residues: CATSGGQGEKTEAFF.

About this clone itself: The same CDR3 also results from other DNA sequences found in this sample. The rearrangement uses TRBV6-5 and TRBJ1-2; 8 positions match TRBD1. V lost 1 base and J lost 4; bases outside the gene matches: 2. The CDR3 length is 14 residues. The germline V gene encodes CDR1 MNHEY and CDR2 SVGAGI. The CDR3 loop is CASSYFGTGYGYTF. Here the CDR3 DNA reads TGTGCCAGCAGTTACTTCGGGACAGGCTATGGCTACACCTTC.

Points on this clone: This sample includes further DNA sequences coding for the same CDR3. This sequence joins TRBV30 and TRBJ2-7, with 10 bases matching TRBD2. Germline lookup yields CDR1 GTSNPN and CDR2 SVGIG (reference sequence). This CDR3 contains 15 residues. The J segment lost 0 bases and the V segment lost 0 bases, leaving 2 bases of the junction unmatched. CDR3 residues: CAWSVLAGSSYEQYF. Written as DNA, the CDR3 is TGTGCCTGGAGTGTACTAGCGGGAAGCTCCTACGAGCAGTACTTC.

The V and J genes are TRBV27 and TRBJ2-7; D may be TRBD1 (5 bases). Deletions cut 10 bases from V and 0 bases from J, with 10 bases between. There are 12 residues in the CDR3. Looked up from germline, CDR1 is MNHEY and CDR2 is SMNVEV (reference sequence). The CDR3 protein is CATGHSSYEQYF. The DNA for the CDR3 is TGTGCCACCGGACATAGCTCCTACGAGCAGTACTTC.

This chain joins TRBV9 and TRBJ2-1; 10 positions agree with TRBD2. This CDR3 region has 15 residues. Germline V lookup: CDR1 SGDLS, CDR2 YYNGEE. V gave up 3 bases and J gave up 9 bases; unmatched junction bases: 9. The CDR3 loop reads CASSEGLALRGEQFF. The CDR3 nucleotides read TGTGCCAGCAGCGAGGGACTAGCGCTCAGGGGTGAGCAGTTCTTC. The full variable domain, its missing parts supplied by reference TRBV9 and TRBJ2-1, is DSGVTQTPKHLITATGQRVTLRCSPRSGDLSVYWYQQSLDQGLQFLIQYYNGEERAKGNILERFSAQQFPDLHSELNLSSLELGDSALYFCASSEGLALRGEQFFGPGTRLTVL.

This chain uses TRBV27 with TRBJ1-2; D might be TRBD1 (5 bases). Trimming left V 7 bases short and J 4 bases short, with 19 bases between. Germline CDR1 and CDR2: MNHEY and SMNVEV (reference sequence). This CDR3 contains 15 residues. The CDR3 region is CASTPLGGGFYGYTF. The CDR3 DNA is TGTGCCAGCACCCCCCTCGGGGGGGGATTCTATGGCTACACCTTC.